This T cell receptor beta chain was captured by sequencing in a study of technical replicates of blood from a handful of donors. CDR1 and CDR2 (germline): MNHEY, SVGAGI. CDR3 length equals 13 residues. V was trimmed by 2 bases and J by 10 bases, leaving 11 bases between them. Only in-frame clones appear in the TCRdb table, and some are missing; sequencing was by immunoSEQ multiplex PCR. The data show some 67,000 clones, about 98% seen once. The receptor comes from a human donor in good health. The sequencing input was T cells isolated from PBMCs. The J gene is TRBJ1-4, the V gene TRBV6-5, with a possible D match to TRBD1 (6 bases). The CDR3: CASSYLDSPKLFF. The CDR3 nucleotides are TGTGCCAGCAGTTACCTGGACAGTCCAAAACTGTTTTTT.